One T cell receptor (beta chain) is described in this entry. Its antigen is currently not known. Per-nucleotide qualities are absent, and no much larger clonotype sits a single base away. This specimen belongs to a study of OX40 agonist ivuxolimab in advanced cancers. Study-wide context: Ivuxolimab was an agonistic, fully human IgG2 monoclonal antibody directed against OX40 (CD134), a costimulatory receptor. Intravenous ivuxolimab was administered to patients every 2 weeks at six dose levels: 0.01, 0.1, 0.3, 1.5, 3 and 10 mg/kg. Of the roughly 50 dose-escalation patients, hepatocellular carcinoma was present in approximately 20, melanoma in about 15, renal cell carcinoma in 9 and head and neck cancer in 9. In the dose-escalation cohort, around four fifths of patients were male, and the mean age was roughly 60 years with a range of about 20 to 80. Patients were allowed to have had prior anti-PD-1, anti-PD-L1 or anti-CTLA-4 therapy, and 40% of the dose-escalation patients had been treated with checkpoint inhibitors. Partial responses were achieved by three dose-escalation patients, of whom one had hepatocellular carcinoma and two had cutaneous melanoma. Peripheral TCRbeta sequencing was intended to test whether TCR sequence diversity was altered and clonal T-cell expansion was caused by ivuxolimab. The paper describes the monotherapy dose-escalation part (N of about 47 patients) of the phase I trial of ivuxolimab. Findings and caveats that apply to the study as a whole: On average, CD8+ T cells showed more expanded clones than CD4+ T cells after ivuxolimab. At doses of 0.1 to 3.0 mg/kg, clonal expansion of both CD4+ and CD8+ T cells in blood was seen between baseline and week 6. Low levels of normalized T-cell clonal expansion were also seen in some patients who did not respond. In partial responders in the 0.1-3.0 mg/kg groups, normalized peripheral clonal expansion was found to be among the lowest, especially among CD8+ T cells. Antigen specificity was not determined for the clonally expanded peripheral T cells.

CDR1 and CDR2 are drawn from the germline V gene: SNHLY, FYNNEI. V is shortened by 5 bases, J by 5 bases, and the region joining them spans 10 bases. From the cysteine up to the phenylalanine, the CDR3 has a length of 13 residues. Only the CDR3 portion is preserved as DNA: 39 bases, with reading frame beginning at the first base. To sequence the TCRbeta CDR3 region, genomic DNA was isolated from the sorted cells. TCRbeta CDR3 regions were sequenced using the immunoSEQ Assay. As stored in TCRdb, this immuneACCESS dataset retains in-frame rearrangements with V and J assigned. A fraction of the clones does not appear; measured against another copy, unresolved V genes explain less than half of the discrepancy, and the remainder lacks a known reason. This sample is represented by some 74,000 clones; roughly 88% of them were singletons. Together, the top ten hold 0.75% to 1% of the sample. Patients with autoimmune disease history or receiving systemic immunosuppression were excluded from the trial. Peripheral blood for TCR sequencing was collected from all dose cohorts at baseline, on cycle 4 day 1, and on cycle 7 day 1. Samples came from an open-label, multicenter, first-in-human phase I dose-escalation trial of ivuxolimab. The trial enrolled adults with locally advanced or metastatic head and neck squamous cell, hepatocellular, melanoma or renal cell carcinoma. CD4+ and CD8+ T cells were sorted separately from peripheral blood before TCR sequencing.

This clonotype originated in an adult with an advanced solid tumor such as melanoma, head and neck, liver or kidney cancer. The chain couples TRBV2 to TRBJ1-5; no confident D gene assignment can be made. The sample in question was CD4+ or CD8+ T cells sorted from blood, obtained in a trial of the OX40 agonist ivuxolimab. The DNA sequence is TGTGCCAGCAGTACTTGGGAGGATCAGCCCCAGCATTTT. This is translated as CASSTWEDQPQHF.